The subject of this entry is one T cell receptor beta chain. This CDR3 has 11 residues. Germline V gene lookup returns CDR1 MNHNY and CDR2 SVGAGI (reference sequence). V was shortened by 2 bases and J by 4 bases, with 2 bases between the two germline ends. The table came from immunoSEQ multiplex PCR; TCRdb's copy has only in-frame clones and leaves some out. The sample has about 380,000 clones; approximately 96% are singletons. The data stem from a study of shared clonotypes between healthy human individuals. Sequenced input: memory CD8+ T cells sorted from blood. As to subset: CD45RO+ cells pooled with CCR7-negative TemRA cells. The sequence was collected from a man between 25 and 39 years old in good health. This sequence joins TRBV6-6 and TRBJ1-1, with D unresolved. The CDR3 protein is CASSYTTEAFF. CDR3 DNA sequence: TGTGCCAGCAGTTACACCACTGAAGCTTTCTTT.